Following are 7 T cell receptor beta chains from one sample sequenced in a study of T cells expressing NK-cell markers. TCRdb reprocessed the 5' RACE reads and reports one entry per CDR3 protein, with no DNA. The sample totals 130,000 to 150,000 distinct CDR3 sequences. The sequenced sample consisted of blood T cells: a sorted CD56 or NKG2C T cell subset, CD4+ or CD8+ T cells, or bulk PBMC T cells (not recorded which). Every receptor here comes from a man between 18 and 29 years old in good health.

The V gene is TRBV27, the J gene TRBJ1-1; TCRdb gives TRBD1 as the D gene, but with no DNA this cannot be confirmed. The CDR3 spans 15 residues. CDR1 is MNHEY, CDR2 SMNVEV, per germline (reference sequence). CDR3 sequence: CASSLGAVENTEAFF.

The chain has TRBV4-2 and TRBJ2-1. The germline gives CDR1 LGHNA, CDR2 YNFKEQ. The CDR3 consists of 13 residues. CDR3 amino acids: CASSQGVGTEQFF.

V is TRBV30 and J is TRBJ2-1. CDR1 and CDR2 (germline): GTSNPN, SVGIG (reference sequence). CDR3 length: 15 amino acids. The CDR3 sequence is CAWTEDLGSYNEQFF.

The genes are TRBV19 and TRBJ2-3; TCRdb reports TRBD2, a call that lacks DNA to check it against. The germline V gene encodes CDR1 LNHDA and CDR2 SQIVND (reference sequence). This CDR3 contains 15 residues. This CDR3 reads CASSIWSGSTDTQYF.

This sequence joins TRBV12-3 or TRBV12-4 and TRBJ2-1; there is no DNA to check the TCRdb D call of TRBD2. This CDR3 is 11 amino acids long. CDR3 protein: CASKSGLEQFF.

The chain recombines TRBV2 with TRBJ2-5. Germline V gene lookup returns CDR1 SNHLY and CDR2 FYNNEI. CDR3 length equals 14 residues. The CDR3 loop reads CASLTAGYQETQYF.

The chain joins TRBV9 to TRBJ2-2. The germline gives CDR1 SGDLS, CDR2 YYNGEE. CDR3 size: 13 residues. CDR3 region: CASSVAEHGELFF. The full variable domain, with the rest looked up from reference TRBV9 and TRBJ2-2, is DSGVTQTPKHLITATGQRVTLRCSPRSGDLSVYWYQQSLDQGLQFLIQYYNGEERAKGNILERFSAQQFPDLHSELNLSSLELGDSALYFCASSVAEHGELFFGEGSRLTVL.